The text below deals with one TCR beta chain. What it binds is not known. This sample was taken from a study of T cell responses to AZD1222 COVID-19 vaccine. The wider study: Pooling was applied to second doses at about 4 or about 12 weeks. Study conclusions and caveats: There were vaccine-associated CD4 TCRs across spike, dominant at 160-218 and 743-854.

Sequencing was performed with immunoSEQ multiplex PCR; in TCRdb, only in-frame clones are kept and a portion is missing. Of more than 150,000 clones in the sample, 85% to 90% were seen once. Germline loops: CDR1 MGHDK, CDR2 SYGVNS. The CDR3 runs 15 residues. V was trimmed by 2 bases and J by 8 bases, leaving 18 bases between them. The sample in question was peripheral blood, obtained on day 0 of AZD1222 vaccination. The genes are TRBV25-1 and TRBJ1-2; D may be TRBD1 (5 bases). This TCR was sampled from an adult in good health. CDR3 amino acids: CASSEPLTGLDGYTF. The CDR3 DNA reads TGTGCCAGCAGTGAACCACTCACAGGTCTGGACGGCTACACCTTC.